One T cell receptor (beta chain) is described in this entry. Its matching antigen is unknown. Profiling relied on immunoSEQ multiplex PCR, and the TCRdb table lists in-frame clones only, not all of them. The table includes around 75,000 clones, 60% to 75% detected once. Trimming removed 6 bases from V and 0 bases from J; junction bases left unmatched: 2. This CDR3 has 14 amino acids. Germline V gives CDR1 SEHNR, CDR2 FQNEAQ (reference sequence). The data originate from a study of vaccination effects on CD4 cells after COVID-19. Expansion of antigen-specific CD4+ T cells with viral peptide pools was carried out by the ViraFEST assay before sequencing. Once cultured for approximately ten days, the cells underwent separation to obtain CD4+ T cells. The individual was infected with SARS-CoV-2 between March and December 2020, as confirmed by PCR.

The sample in question was CD4+ T cells from PBMCs cultured with HIV peptides, obtained before COVID-19 vaccination. Stated subset: HIV-1 Nef peptide pool negative control/reference culture. The chain employs TRBV7-9 and TRBJ2-3; 8 bases line up with TRBD2. The source of this sequence is a human donor who had a prior SARS-CoV-2 infection. CDR3 nucleotide sequence: TGTGCCAGCAGTCTAGCGGGTAGCACAGATACGCAGTATTTT. Protein product: CASSLAGSTDTQYF.